In its sample, the clone carrying this TCR beta chain was seen a few times. Germline lookup yields CDR1 DFQATT and CDR2 SNEGSKA (reference sequence). The J segment lost 0 bases and the V segment lost 5 bases, leaving 7 bases of the junction unmatched. This CDR3 spans 17 amino acids. The sample originates from a study of blood T cells in healthy people across ages. Primers used in a second PCR of roughly 6 to 11 cycles were a sample-barcoded 5' primer and a J-beta primer mix. One entry per CDR3 protein results from TCRdb running MiXCR on the 5' RACE reads. The table has about 730,000 distinct CDR3 sequences, 35% to 45% seen once; the top ten hold roughly 20%.

This sequence joins TRBV20-1 and TRBJ2-3, with TRBD2 identical over 14 bases. This TCR came from a woman in her sixties or seventies in good health. What was sequenced was blood. CDR3 protein: CSAPRLAGGHSTDTQYF. The CDR3, as DNA: TGCAGTGCTCCGCGACTAGCGGGAGGGCATAGCACAGATACGCAGTATTTT.